The subject of this entry is one T cell receptor beta chain. The sample belongs to a study of blood T cell repertoires in COVID-19. Study information: Samples came from the United States, Italy and Spain, spanning acute and convalescent COVID-19. The cDNA or gDNA used as material had been derived from T cells, B-cell-depleted T cells, or PBMCs.

As originally analysed: The authors estimated nucleated cell counts from reference gene primer amplification. Assay: immunoSEQ multiplex PCR; the TCRdb copy retains only in-frame clones and omits some. The V and J calls and clone size were taken over from that table, and D and trimming were inferred from the DNA. The sample consists of 80,000 to 90,000 clones, roughly 84% of them appearing once. In germline, CDR1 is KGHSH, CDR2 LQKENI. Trimming took 5 bases from V and 0 from J, leaving 17 bases between them. This CDR3 has 17 amino acids. The material sequenced was peripheral blood. The chain joins TRBV18 to TRBJ2-1; TRBD1 might be the D (6 bases). This clonotype originated in a man aged 70 or older with acute or convalescent COVID-19. This chain's CDR3 is CASSSLTGTNSYNEQFF. In nucleotides, the CDR3 is TGTGCCAGCTCATCGCTAACCGGGACAAACTCCTACAATGAGCAGTTCTTC.